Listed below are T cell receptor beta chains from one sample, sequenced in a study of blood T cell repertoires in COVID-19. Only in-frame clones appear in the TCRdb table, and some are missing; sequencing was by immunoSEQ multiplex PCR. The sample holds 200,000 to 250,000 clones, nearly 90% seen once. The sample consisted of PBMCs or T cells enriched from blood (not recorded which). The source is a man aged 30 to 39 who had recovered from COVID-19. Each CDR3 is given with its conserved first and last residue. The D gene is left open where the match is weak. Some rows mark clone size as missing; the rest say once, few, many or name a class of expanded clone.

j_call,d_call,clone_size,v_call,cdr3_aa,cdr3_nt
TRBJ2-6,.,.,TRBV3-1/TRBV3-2,CASSQGTGLGANVLTF,TGTGCCAGCAGCCAGGGAACAGGGTTGGGGGCCAACGTCCTGACTTTC
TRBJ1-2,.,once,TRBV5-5,CASSLALGGGYGYTF,TGTGCCAGCAGCTTGGCCCTCGGGGGGGGTTATGGCTACACCTTC
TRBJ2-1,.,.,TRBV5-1,CASSFHEALLKHNEQFF,TGCGCCAGCAGCTTCCACGAAGCCCTCCTAAAGCACAATGAGCAGTTCTTC
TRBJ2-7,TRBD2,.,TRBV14,CASSKSGGPSYEQYF,TGTGCCAGCAGCAAAAGCGGGGGCCCCTCCTACGAGCAGTACTTC
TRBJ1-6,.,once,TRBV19,CASSIDLQGRYSPLHF,TGTGCCAGTAGTATAGATCTACAGGGTCGATATTCACCCCTCCACTTT
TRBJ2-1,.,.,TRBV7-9,CASSLAREGNEQFF,TGTGCCAGCAGCTTAGCCAGGGAAGGCAATGAGCAGTTCTTC
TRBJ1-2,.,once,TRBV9,CASSVGLEEGYTF,TGTGCCAGCAGCGTAGGGCTTGAGGAGGGCTACACCTTC
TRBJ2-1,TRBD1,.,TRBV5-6,CASSLDRGNYNEQFF,TGTGCCAGCAGCCTAGACAGGGGGAATTACAATGAGCAGTTCTTC
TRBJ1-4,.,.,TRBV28,CASSLPRTGMATNEKLFF,TGTGCCAGCAGTTTGCCAAGGACGGGGATGGCAACTAATGAAAAACTGTTTTTT
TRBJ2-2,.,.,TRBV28,CASVSRNTGELFF,TGTGCCAGCGTATCCCGGAACACCGGGGAGCTGTTTTTT
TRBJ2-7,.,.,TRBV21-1,CASSKRRQGNEQYF,TGTGCCAGCAGCAAAAGGCGGCAGGGGAACGAGCAGTACTTC
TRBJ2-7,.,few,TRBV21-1,CASSKEPRRGEQYF,TGTGCCAGCAGCAAAGAGCCCCGGAGGGGCGAGCAGTACTTC
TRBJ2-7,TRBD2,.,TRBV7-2,CASRGGGAGREQYF,TGTGCCAGCCGCGGGGGGGGAGCCGGGAGGGAGCAGTACTTC
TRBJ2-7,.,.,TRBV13,CASSSRQTYEQYF,TGTGCCAGCAGCTCACGACAGACCTACGAGCAGTACTTC
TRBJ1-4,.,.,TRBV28,CASSLAGRVVEKLFF,TGTGCCAGCAGTTTAGCAGGCAGGGTAGTAGAAAAACTGTTTTTT
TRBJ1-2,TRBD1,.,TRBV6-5,CASSYFTGANYGYTF,TGTGCCAGCAGTTACTTTACAGGGGCGAACTATGGCTACACCTTC
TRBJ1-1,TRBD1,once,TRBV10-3,CAIGRTGGYGEAFF,TGTGCCATCGGAAGGACAGGGGGCTATGGTGAAGCTTTCTTT
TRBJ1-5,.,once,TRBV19,CASSIIASNNQPQHF,TGTGCCAGTAGTATAATTGCCAGTAACAATCAGCCCCAGCATTTT
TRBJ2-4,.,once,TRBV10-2,CASSVRNIQYF,TGCGCCAGCAGTGTCCGAAACATTCAGTACTTC
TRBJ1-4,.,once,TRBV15,CATSRDQGWEEKLFF,TGTGCCACCAGCAGAGATCAAGGTTGGGAGGAAAAACTGTTTTTT
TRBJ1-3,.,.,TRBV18,CASSPGGTNTIYF,TGTGCCAGCTCACCGGGGGGGACGAACACCATATATTTT
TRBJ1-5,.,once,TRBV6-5,CASSREGVGGQPQHF,TGTGCCAGCAGCAGGGAGGGGGTCGGGGGTCAGCCCCAGCATTTT
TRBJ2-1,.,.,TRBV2,CASKEGTGNEQFF,TGTGCCAGCAAAGAAGGGACTGGGAATGAGCAGTTCTTC
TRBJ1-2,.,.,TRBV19,CASSILGALSGYTF,TGTGCCAGTAGTATTCTAGGGGCGTTGAGCGGCTACACCTTC
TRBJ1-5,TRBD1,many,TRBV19,CASGQGNQPQHF,TGTGCCAGCGGACAGGGGAATCAGCCCCAGCATTTT
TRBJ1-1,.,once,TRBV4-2,CASSKRTENTEAFF,TGTGCCAGCAGCAAACGAACAGAAAACACTGAAGCTTTCTTT
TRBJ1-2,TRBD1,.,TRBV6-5,CASSLGQGAGGYTF,TGTGCCAGCAGCCTCGGACAGGGGGCAGGTGGCTACACCTTC
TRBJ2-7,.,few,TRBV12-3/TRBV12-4,CASGQSYEQYF,TGTGCCAGCGGGCAGTCCTACGAGCAGTACTTC